One sample yielded the 24 T cell receptor beta chains listed below, sequenced in a study of blood T cells in healthy people across ages. Next came a second PCR, run for roughly 6 to 11 cycles, which used a sample-barcoded 5' primer along with a J-beta primer mix. TCRdb independently ran MiXCR on the 5' RACE reads; one entry per CDR3 protein. This table has more than 750,000 distinct CDR3 sequences, 25% to 35% appearing once. These records were also assigned to another study, of T cells of mothers and their children.

Sequencing was done on a sample of blood. Receptors originate from a woman aged 40 to 55 in good health.

Note on this clonotype: With a much larger clone just one base away, this may be a read error. This rearrangement joins TRBV28 to TRBJ1-5; D gene uncertain. In germline, CDR1 is MDHEN, CDR2 SYDVKM. This CDR3 is 11 amino acids long. In DNA, the CDR3 is TGTGCCAGCGGTTTCTCGGGCACCCAGCATTTT. This gives the protein CASGFSGTQHF.

The chain uses TRBV14 and TRBJ2-2; D unresolved. The germline V gene has CDR1 SGHDN and CDR2 FVKESK. CDR3 length: 19 residues. Trimming stripped 6 bases from V and 7 bases from J, with 30 bases between. CDR3 sequence reads: CASSPEGFVRNRHSGELFF. The CDR3 DNA reads as TGTGCCAGCAGTCCCGAAGGCTTCGTTAGGAACCGACACAGCGGGGAGCTGTTTTTT.

This clonotype was seen a handful of times. The chain employs TRBV20-1 and TRBJ2-7, with D possibly TRBD2 on 5 matching bases. Germline values: CDR1 DFQATT, CDR2 SNEGSKA (reference sequence). Between the trimmed V and J ends, which lost 3 bases and 3 bases, there was a span of 15 bases. The CDR3 runs to 14 residues. The CDR3 sequence: CSARDIETIYEQYF. The CDR3 DNA sequence: TGCAGTGCTAGGGATATTGAGACTATCTACGAGCAGTACTTC.

This clonotype was counted at least ten times. The chain recombines TRBV12-3 or TRBV12-4 with TRBJ1-2; TRBD1 is a possible D gene (6 bases). V lost 3 bases and J lost 8, with 10 bases in between. The CDR3 is 12 residues long. The CDR3: CASSFTGSGYTF. The CDR3 DNA reads TGTGCCAGCAGTTTTACAGGGTCGGGCTACACCTTC.

This clonotype was recorded many times. The chain employs TRBV6-2 or TRBV6-3 and TRBJ2-7; D perhaps matches TRBD2 (7 bases). From germline, CDR1 is MNHEY and CDR2 SVGEGT. Deletions cut 6 bases from V and 5 bases from J, with 20 bases between. The CDR3 consists of 15 residues. In DNA form, the CDR3 reads TGTGCCAGCAGCCTCATCCTCGGGGGGCAGGACGAGCAGTACTTC. Protein: CASSLILGGQDEQYF.

The rearrangement uses TRBV12-3 or TRBV12-4 and TRBJ1-5; no definite D call. V was pared by 3 bases and J by 2 bases, with 11 bases between. This CDR3 is 15 amino acids long. The DNA for the CDR3 is TGTGCCAGCAGTTTCCGGAGGAATGGCAATCAGCCCCAGCATTTT. Its protein product is CASSFRRNGNQPQHF.

A few counts support this clonotype. Here the CDR3 DNA reads TGTGCCACCAGCGTGTCCGGGACAACCGACGAGCAGTACTTC. This codes for CATSVSGTTDEQYF. The V call is TRBV15, the J call TRBJ2-7; weak D call: TRBD1 (6 bases). Per the germline V gene, CDR1 is LNHNV and CDR2 is YYDKDF (reference sequence). V was trimmed by 5 bases and J by 5 bases, leaving 16 bases between them. This CDR3 comprises 14 residues.

This chain connects TRBV6-5 to TRBJ1-2, with a weak D call TRBD1 (6 bases). Germline CDR1 reads MNHEY; CDR2 reads SVGAGI. There are 13 residues in the CDR3. V lost 10 bases and J lost 4, with 16 bases in between. CDR3: CAIHRARGYGYTF. The CDR3 region has the DNA TGTGCCATCCACAGGGCCCGGGGCTATGGCTACACCTTC.

In regard to this clonotype: One base away lies a much larger clone, so this may be a sequencing read error. The CDR3 DNA sequence: TGCAGTGCTAGAGATGGTAGGGACGGCGCGCCCCAGCATTTT. Translation: CSARDGRDGAPQHF. The chain carries TRBV20-1 and TRBJ1-5; tentatively, D is TRBD1 (5 bases). Between the trimmed V and J ends, which lost 0 bases and 9 bases, there was a span of 15 bases. The CDR3 is 14 residues long. The germline V gene encodes CDR1 DFQATT and CDR2 SNEGSKA (reference sequence).

This clonotype was picked up a small number of times. Its ends do not fully match the called genes, so a read error is possible. The chain recombines TRBV9 with TRBJ2-1; D may match TRBD1 or TRBD2 (6 bases each). The CDR3 consists of 16 residues. Per the germline V gene, CDR1 is SGDLS and CDR2 is YYNGEE. Here the CDR3 reads CACSVGTGALYNEQFF. The CDR3 DNA reads as TGTGCCTGCAGCGTAGGGACGGGGGCCCTCTACAATGAGCAGTTCTTC.

The chain has TRBV28 and TRBJ1-2; D is unresolved. This CDR3 has 13 amino acids. Germline V gene data show CDR1 as MDHEN and CDR2 as SYDVKM. With 2 bases removed from V and 13 bases from J, the gap between germline ends came to 17 bases. The CDR3 here is CASSLGQEVLATF. In DNA form, the CDR3 reads TGTGCCAGCAGTTTAGGGCAGGAAGTGCTGGCCACCTTC.

This clonotype was counted only a few times. The chain combines TRBV20-1 with TRBJ2-2; the match to TRBD2 covers 16 bases. The CDR3 runs 16 residues. V was pared by 6 bases and J by 6 bases, with 7 bases of the junction left unmatched. Germline V gene sequence: CDR1 DFQATT, CDR2 SNEGSKA (reference sequence). The CDR3 nucleotides read TGCAGTGCCCGGGGACTAGCGGGGGGGCGCGCCGGGGAGCTGTTTTTT. Translating gives CSARGLAGGRAGELFF.

The rearrangement links TRBV28 to TRBJ1-1, with D possibly being TRBD1 (6 bases). V lost 5 bases to trimming and J lost 1 base, with 17 bases between them. The CDR3 covers 16 residues. CDR1 MDHEN and CDR2 SYDVKM come from the germline V gene. The CDR3 DNA sequence: TGTGCCAGCAGTCCAGGCGGTTCGGGGGCGAACACTGAAGCTTTCTTT. It encodes CASSPGGSGANTEAFF. Full variable domain (remainder filled in from reference TRBV28 and TRBJ1-1): DVKVTQSSRYLVKRTGEKVFLECVQDMDHENMFWYRQDPGLGLRLIYFSYDVKMKEKGDIPEGYSVSREKKERFSLILESASTNQTSMYLCASSPGGSGANTEAFFGQGTRLTVV.

This chain joins TRBV4-1 and TRBJ2-7; 8 bases align to TRBD1. The V gene end was trimmed by 0 bases and the J gene end by 5 bases; junction bases not matched to a gene: 9. Per germline, CDR1 MGHRA and CDR2 YSYEKL. The CDR3 is 16 residues long. The CDR3 DNA is TGCGCCAGCAGCCAAGATTCAGCCAGGGGGCACCACGAGCAGTACTTC. Its translation: CASSQDSARGHHEQYF.

This clonotype has only a few counts. J is TRBJ2-1 and V is TRBV5-5; 9 positions match TRBD1. The length of the CDR3 is 16 residues. CDR1 is SGHKS and CDR2 is YYEKEE in the germline V gene (reference sequence). Losses at the gene ends were 4 bases for V and 5 bases for J; bases not matched to a gene: 10. CDR3 sequence reads: CASSPITGTGHNEQFF. CDR3 nucleotide sequence: TGTGCCAGCAGCCCAATCACCGGGACAGGGCACAATGAGCAGTTCTTC.

Many counts were recorded for this clonotype. V is TRBV4-1 and J is TRBJ2-4; TRBD2 might be the D (6 bases). The V end lost 4 bases, the J end lost 1 base, and 17 bases lay between the germline ends. This CDR3 spans 17 amino acids. Germline V gene data show CDR1 as MGHRA and CDR2 as YSYEKL. The CDR3 protein is CASSRLPPGVAKNIQYF. The DNA for the CDR3 is TGCGCCAGCAGCCGGCTGCCGCCGGGAGTTGCCAAAAACATTCAGTACTTC.

This clonotype has only a few counts. V and J are TRBV20-1 and TRBJ2-7; D remains unclear. The CDR3 extends over 15 amino acids. V lost 0 bases to trimming and J lost 2 bases, with 14 bases between them. Germline assignment: CDR1 DFQATT and CDR2 SNEGSKA (reference sequence). In DNA, the CDR3 is TGCAGTGCTAGAGATCAAGACGGGTTGGCCTACGAGCAGTACTTC. Translated: CSARDQDGLAYEQYF.

At least ten counts were recorded for this clonotype. The junction differs from germline at one of its ends, possibly a read error. V usage is TRBV5-1 and J usage is TRBJ1-1; D possibly corresponds to TRBD1 (6 bases). The CDR3 runs to 14 residues. The germline gives CDR1 SGHRS, CDR2 YFSETQ. The CDR3 protein is CASSLTGMNTEAFF. DNA for the CDR3: TGTGCCAGCAGTTTAACAGGGATGAACACTGAAGCTTTCTTT.

In this sample, this clonotype turned up a few times. The chain joins TRBV5-5 to TRBJ2-5; D is unclear. V lost 4 bases and J 5 bases, leaving 9 bases between the germline ends. The CDR3 runs to 12 residues. The V gene's germline CDR1 is SGHKS and CDR2 YYEKEE (reference sequence). CDR3 bases: TGTGCCAGCAGCCAATCGTGGGAGACCCAGTACTTC. As protein: CASSQSWETQYF.

The chain is built from TRBV27 and TRBJ2-7, with D maybe TRBD1 (6 bases). There are 13 residues in the CDR3. With 5 bases removed from V and 4 bases from J, the gap between germline ends came to 12 bases. Germline CDR1 and CDR2: MNHEY and SMNVEV (reference sequence). The CDR3 sequence is CASSVQTGYEQYF. Written as DNA, the CDR3 is TGTGCCAGCAGTGTGCAAACAGGGTACGAGCAGTACTTC.

V gene TRBV5-1 combines with J gene TRBJ2-1, with TRBD1 as a possible D gene (8 bases). V lost 4 bases, J lost 6 bases, and 17 bases lay in between. This CDR3 contains 15 residues. Germline V gene data show CDR1 as SGHRS and CDR2 as YFSETQ. The CDR3 loop reads CASSQATGGGNEQFF. The CDR3, as DNA: TGCGCCAGCAGCCAAGCTACAGGGGGGGGCAATGAGCAGTTCTTC.

This sequence joins TRBV6-5 and TRBJ2-7, with unresolved D. This CDR3 comprises 15 residues. Germline lookup yields CDR1 MNHEY and CDR2 SVGAGI. Trimming left V 5 bases short and J 2 bases short, with 16 bases between. CDR3 amino acids: CASSTNEGRTYEQYF. CDR3 in DNA: TGTGCCAGCAGTACCAATGAAGGCAGGACCTACGAGCAGTACTTC.

V and J are TRBV20-1 and TRBJ2-7; the match to TRBD1 covers 7 bases. The CDR3 is made up of 12 amino acids. V lost 5 bases and J lost 4; bases outside the gene matches: 5. Per the germline V gene, CDR1 is DFQATT and CDR2 is SNEGSKA (reference sequence). Here the CDR3 reads CSAVRQGYEQYF. Here the CDR3 DNA reads TGCAGTGCTGTTAGACAGGGATACGAGCAGTACTTC.

There are many counts of this clonotype. V is TRBV7-8 and J is TRBJ2-7; 9 nucleotides match TRBD1. The CDR3 covers 15 residues. Germline CDR1 reads SGHVS; CDR2 reads FQNEAQ. V gave up 4 bases and J gave up 2 bases; unmatched junction bases: 6. The DNA of the CDR3 is TGTGCCAGCAGCTCAGGGACAGGGAATCCCTACGAGCAGTACTTC. This translates into CASSSGTGNPYEQYF.